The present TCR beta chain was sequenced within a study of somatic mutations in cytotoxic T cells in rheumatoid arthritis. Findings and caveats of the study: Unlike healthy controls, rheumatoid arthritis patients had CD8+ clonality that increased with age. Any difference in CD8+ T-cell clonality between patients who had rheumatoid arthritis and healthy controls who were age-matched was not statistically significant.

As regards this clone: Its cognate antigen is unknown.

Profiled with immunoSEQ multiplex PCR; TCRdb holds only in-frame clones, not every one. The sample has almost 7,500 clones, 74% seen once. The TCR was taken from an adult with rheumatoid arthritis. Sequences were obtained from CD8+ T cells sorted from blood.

In DNA, the CDR3 is TGCGCCAGCAGCCATCCGGGACTGAGCTCCTACGAGCAGTACTTC. Translation gives CASSHPGLSSYEQYF. V usage is TRBV4-1 and J usage is TRBJ2-7, with D possibly TRBD2 on 6 matching bases. CDR3 length equals 15 residues. From germline, CDR1 is MGHRA and CDR2 YSYEKL. The V gene lost 3 bases and the J gene lost 0 bases, with 12 bases spanning the gap.